Listed below are T cell receptor beta chains from one sample, sequenced in a study of blood T cell repertoires in COVID-19. Sequenced by immunoSEQ multiplex PCR; TCRdb stores in-frame clones only, minus some. The table lists 310,000 or so clones, approximately 90% of them singletons, with about 9.5% in the top ten. Material for sequencing was PBMCs or T cells enriched from blood (not recorded which). Receptor source: a woman between 35 and 50 years old who had recovered from COVID-19. The CDR3 runs from the conserved cysteine through the conserved F or W. Each record gives: D gene, V gene, clone size, J gene, CDR3 DNA, CDR3 protein. The D gene is left open where the match is weak. Size is stated for part of the rows, as once, few or many counts, or as a class when the clone is expanded.

d_gene: TRBD1
v_gene: TRBV5-4
abundance: once
j_gene: TRBJ2-7
CDR3nt: TGTGCCAGCAGCGAGGACAGGTACGAGCAGTACTTC
CDR3aa: CASSEDRYEQYF

d_gene: NA
v_gene: TRBV24-1
abundance: NA
j_gene: TRBJ1-1
CDR3nt: TGTGCCACCAGTGATGTACAGGCGACTGAAGCTTTCTTT
CDR3aa: CATSDVQATEAFF

d_gene: NA
v_gene: TRBV6-2/TRBV6-3
abundance: NA
j_gene: TRBJ1-3
CDR3nt: TGTGCCAGCAGTTTCGGGAGATACTCAGGCATTGGAAACACCATATATTTT
CDR3aa: CASSFGRYSGIGNTIYF

d_gene: TRBD1
v_gene: TRBV9
abundance: NA
j_gene: TRBJ2-5
CDR3nt: TGTGCCAGCAGCGTAGAGACAGGGTCAGGGGAGACCCAGTACTTC
CDR3aa: CASSVETGSGETQYF

d_gene: NA
v_gene: TRBV11-3
abundance: many
j_gene: TRBJ2-7
CDR3nt: TGTGCCAGCAGCTTCTTGGAGGGGGAGCAGTACTTC
CDR3aa: CASSFLEGEQYF

d_gene: TRBD1
v_gene: TRBV14
abundance: NA
j_gene: TRBJ2-2
CDR3nt: TGTGCCAGCAGCCAGGGGACAGGGATCCGGGAGCTGTTTTTT
CDR3aa: CASSQGTGIRELFF

d_gene: TRBD1
v_gene: TRBV14
abundance: NA
j_gene: TRBJ1-1
CDR3nt: TGTGCCAGCAGCCAAGAGCGGGCAGGGGGGTACACTGAAGCTTTCTTT
CDR3aa: CASSQERAGGYTEAFF

d_gene: NA
v_gene: TRBV7-9
abundance: few
j_gene: TRBJ1-5
CDR3nt: TGTGCCAGCAGCTTAGTGCTCCCCGTACAATATAGCAATCAGCCCCAGCATTTT
CDR3aa: CASSLVLPVQYSNQPQHF

d_gene: NA
v_gene: TRBV19
abundance: NA
j_gene: TRBJ1-1
CDR3nt: TGTGCCAGTAGGGGCGGGTCCATGAACACTGAAGCTTTCTTT
CDR3aa: CASRGGSMNTEAFF

d_gene: TRBD2
v_gene: TRBV29-1
abundance: NA
j_gene: TRBJ2-5
CDR3nt: TGCAGCGTTGAACCTGCGGGAGGGGGGGGGACCCTGTACCAAGAGACCCAGTACTTC
CDR3aa: CSVEPAGGGGTLYQETQYF

d_gene: TRBD2
v_gene: TRBV19
abundance: NA
j_gene: TRBJ2-5
CDR3nt: TGTGCCAGTAGCCCAATAGCGGGAGGTCTGGAGACCCAGTACTTC
CDR3aa: CASSPIAGGLETQYF

d_gene: TRBD2
v_gene: TRBV11-2
abundance: NA
j_gene: TRBJ2-1
CDR3nt: TGTGCCAGCAGCCCCCACGGGCTAGCGGGGGGGCAAGATGAGCAGTTCTTC
CDR3aa: CASSPHGLAGGQDEQFF

d_gene: NA
v_gene: TRBV6-5
abundance: few
j_gene: TRBJ2-2
CDR3nt: TGTGCCAGCAGTAACCGGGGATACACCGGGGAGCTGTTTTTT
CDR3aa: CASSNRGYTGELFF

d_gene: TRBD2
v_gene: TRBV3-1/TRBV3-2
abundance: NA
j_gene: TRBJ2-2
CDR3nt: TGTGCCAGCAGCTCTAGCGGGACAAACACCGGGGAGCTGTTTTTT
CDR3aa: CASSSSGTNTGELFF

d_gene: TRBD1
v_gene: TRBV6-5
abundance: NA
j_gene: TRBJ2-1
CDR3nt: TGTGCCAGCAGTTACTCTAAGGGGGCATCCAATGAGCAGTTCTTC
CDR3aa: CASSYSKGASNEQFF

d_gene: TRBD2
v_gene: TRBV9
abundance: once
j_gene: TRBJ2-1
CDR3nt: TGTGCCAGCAGCGGGAGGACTAGCGGGAGGGGGAGCTCCTACAATGAGCAGTTCTTC
CDR3aa: CASSGRTSGRGSSYNEQFF

d_gene: NA
v_gene: TRBV7-9
abundance: NA
j_gene: TRBJ1-4
CDR3nt: TGTGCCACCGCCAGACCGGACGGGGGTGAAAAACTGTTTTTT
CDR3aa: CATARPDGGEKLFF

d_gene: NA
v_gene: TRBV30
abundance: once
j_gene: TRBJ1-1
CDR3nt: TGTGCCTGGAGTGTATGGGGAGACGCTGAAGCTTTCTTT
CDR3aa: CAWSVWGDAEAFF

d_gene: NA
v_gene: TRBV29-1
abundance: NA
j_gene: TRBJ1-1
CDR3nt: TGCAGCGTTGTAGGTGCCCAGGGCACTGAAGCTTTCTTT
CDR3aa: CSVVGAQGTEAFF

d_gene: NA
v_gene: TRBV12-3/TRBV12-4
abundance: NA
j_gene: TRBJ2-1
CDR3nt: TGTGCCAGCAGTGGGGACATTTACAATGAGCAGTTCTTC
CDR3aa: CASSGDIYNEQFF

d_gene: NA
v_gene: TRBV29-1
abundance: NA
j_gene: TRBJ1-4
CDR3nt: TGCAGCGTGGGAGTGACAACTAATGAAAAACTGTTTTTT
CDR3aa: CSVGVTTNEKLFF

d_gene: NA
v_gene: TRBV15
abundance: NA
j_gene: TRBJ1-6
CDR3nt: TGTGCCACCAGCAGAGTCCAGGGGAATTCACCCCTCCACTTT
CDR3aa: CATSRVQGNSPLHF